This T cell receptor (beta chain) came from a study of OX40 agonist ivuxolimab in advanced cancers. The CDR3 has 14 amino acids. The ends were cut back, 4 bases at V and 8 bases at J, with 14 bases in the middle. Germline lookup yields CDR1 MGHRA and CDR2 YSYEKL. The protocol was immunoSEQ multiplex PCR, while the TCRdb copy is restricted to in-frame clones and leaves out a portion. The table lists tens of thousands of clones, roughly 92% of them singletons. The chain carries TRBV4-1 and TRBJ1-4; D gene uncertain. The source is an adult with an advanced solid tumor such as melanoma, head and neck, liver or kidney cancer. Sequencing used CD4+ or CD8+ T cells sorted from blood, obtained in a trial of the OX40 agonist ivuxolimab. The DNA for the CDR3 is TGCGCCAGCAGCCCTCGGGAGGGAGTAGAAAAACTGTTTTTT. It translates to CASSPREGVEKLFF.